A selection of T cell receptor beta chains follows, all from one sample in a study of blood T cell repertoires in COVID-19. Assay used: immunoSEQ multiplex PCR; TCRdb lists only in-frame clones, some missing. The sample lists around 100,000 clones, about 79% seen once, with 3.3% in the top ten. Source material: peripheral blood. All receptors derive from a woman older than 75 with active or convalescent COVID-19. Each CDR3 is given with its conserved first and last residue. D genes are given only for firm matches. Rows give clone size only sometimes, using once, few, many, or a class for an expanded clone.

d_gene	abundance	v_gene	j_gene	CDR3aa	CDR3nt
TRBD1	NA	TRBV2	TRBJ1-5	CASSDGDRVTQPQHF	TGTGCCAGCAGTGATGGAGACAGGGTAACTCAGCCCCAGCATTTT
NA	NA	TRBV2	TRBJ1-3	CASSFSQGNTIYF	TGTGCCAGCAGCTTCTCACAGGGAAACACCATATATTTT
NA	NA	TRBV30	TRBJ2-7	CAWSVLGTVPYEQYF	TGTGCCTGGAGTGTGCTCGGGACTGTACCCTACGAGCAGTACTTC
TRBD1	NA	TRBV28	TRBJ1-1	CASGDPRTGRNTEAFF	TGTGCCAGCGGAGATCCGCGGACAGGAAGGAACACTGAAGCTTTCTTT
TRBD1	once	TRBV10-1	TRBJ1-2	CASSEVLGRGVRWSNYGYTF	TGCGCCAGCAGTGAGGTTCTGGGCAGGGGGGTACGGTGGTCTAACTATGGCTACACCTTC
TRBD1	NA	TRBV5-6	TRBJ2-5	CASSLGPGQVTGETQYF	TGTGCCAGCAGCTTGGGACCGGGACAGGTCACGGGGGAGACCCAGTACTTC
NA	NA	TRBV15	TRBJ2-5	CATRAGRRETQYF	TGTGCCACAAGGGCGGGGAGACGAGAGACCCAGTACTTC
TRBD1	NA	TRBV18	TRBJ2-1	CASSPRTGSHNEQFF	TGTGCCAGCTCACCCCGGACAGGGAGCCACAATGAGCAGTTCTTC
NA	few	TRBV7-9	TRBJ1-4	CASSLEFGGNNEKLFF	TGTGCCAGCAGCTTGGAATTCGGGGGTAATAATGAAAAACTGTTTTTT
TRBD1	NA	TRBV28	TRBJ2-3	CASSSRGTQYF	TGTGCCAGCAGCTCCAGGGGGACGCAGTATTTT
TRBD2	NA	TRBV19	TRBJ2-1	CASSWTSEVFEQFF	TGTGCCAGTAGCTGGACTAGCGAGGTCTTCGAGCAGTTCTTC
TRBD1	NA	TRBV5-8	TRBJ2-7	CASSRGQGASYEQYF	TGTGCCAGCAGCCGGGGACAGGGGGCCTCCTACGAGCAGTACTTC
NA	NA	TRBV9	TRBJ1-4	CASGRPNEKLFF	TGTGCCAGCGGCAGGCCGAATGAAAAACTGTTTTTT
TRBD2	NA	TRBV19	TRBJ2-1	CASSVSGTSGNEQFF	TGTGCCAGTAGTGTATCCGGGACTAGCGGCAATGAGCAGTTCTTC
TRBD1	NA	TRBV27	TRBJ1-5	CASSRDRVTNQPQHF	TGTGCCAGCAGCCGGGACAGGGTAACCAATCAGCCCCAGCATTTT
TRBD1	NA	TRBV7-9	TRBJ2-7	CASSLGGQGRFYEQYF	TGTGCCAGCAGCTTAGGGGGACAGGGTAGGTTCTACGAGCAGTACTTC
TRBD1	NA	TRBV2	TRBJ1-2	CASRGTGTNYGYTF	TGTGCCAGCAGGGGGACAGGAACTAACTATGGCTACACCTTC
NA	NA	TRBV5-1	TRBJ1-3	CASSSDGSSGNTIYF	TGCGCCAGCAGCTCAGACGGGAGCTCTGGAAACACCATATATTTT
NA	NA	TRBV28	TRBJ1-2	CASARAGYGYTF	TGTGCCAGTGCCAGGGCTGGCTATGGCTACACCTTC
TRBD1	NA	TRBV6-4	TRBJ1-6	CASSDRAGGKPPLHF	TGTGCCAGCAGTGACAGGGCAGGGGGCAAGCCACCCCTCCACTTT